These 12 T cell receptor beta chains share one sample of origin, sequenced in a study of blood T cell repertoires in COVID-19 (dated by TCRdb to 2018 to 2021). The library was obtained by the immunoSEQ multiplex PCR assay. Entries here come from immuneACCESS through TCRdb and include only in-frame sequences with V and J called. Some clones fail to appear in such tables; in the studies checked, an unresolved V gene covers under half of the shortfall, and the cause of the remainder is unknown. For this sample there are approximately 160,000 clones; more than 85% appear just once. Around 0.6% of the sample lies in the top ten. The specimen sequenced was peripheral blood. The receptors were sampled from a man aged 55 to 70 with COVID-19, enrolled during active disease.

The rearrangement links TRBV6-5 to TRBJ2-3, with no clear D. V shed 2 bases and J shed 0 bases, with 9 bases lying between them. The CDR3 spans 15 residues. Germline V gene data show CDR1 as MNHEY and CDR2 as SVGAGI. The CDR3 is CASSYVTTSTDTQYF. CDR3 DNA: TGTGCCAGCAGTTACGTGACGACTAGCACAGATACGCAGTATTTT.

The rearrangement links TRBV19 to TRBJ2-2; 9 bases match TRBD1. Germline CDR1 reads LNHDA; CDR2 reads SQIVND (reference sequence). The CDR3 is made up of 14 amino acids. Trimming cost V 8 bases and J 2 bases; bases outside gene matches: 3. CDR3 region: CASHTGGNTGELFF. CDR3 bases: TGTGCCAGTCATACAGGGGGCAACACCGGGGAGCTGTTTTTT.

The V and J genes are TRBV18 and TRBJ1-4; D is unresolved. CDR3 size: 13 residues. The V gene's germline CDR1 is KGHSH and CDR2 LQKENI. V gave up 2 bases and J gave up 3 bases, with 4 bases separating them. The CDR3 DNA is TGTGCCAGCTCACCAAGCCCTAATGAAAAACTGTTTTTT. It yields the protein CASSPSPNEKLFF.

This clone was counted once. The rearrangement joins TRBV7-9 to TRBJ2-1; tentatively, D is TRBD2 (6 bases). CDR1 is SEHNR, CDR2 FQNEAQ, per germline (reference sequence). The CDR3 runs to 15 residues. Trimming took 5 bases from V and 2 from J, leaving 13 bases between them. The CDR3, as DNA: TGTGCCAGCAGCCGACCCGGGGGTACCTACAATGAGCAGTTCTTC. Protein: CASSRPGGTYNEQFF.

The chain has TRBV7-2 and TRBJ1-5; D is possibly TRBD1 (6 bases). V lost 5 bases and J 9 bases, leaving 11 bases between the germline ends. The CDR3 covers 12 residues. Germline V gives CDR1 SGHTA, CDR2 FQGNSA. In DNA, the CDR3 is TGTGCCAGCAGCGATCCAGGGGTGCCCCAGCATTTT. This gives the protein CASSDPGVPQHF.

V gene TRBV12-3 or TRBV12-4 combines with J gene TRBJ1-2, with TRBD1 matching 9 bases. This CDR3 comprises 13 residues. The ends lost 5 bases at V and 8 bases at J; junction bases unmatched: 6. The chain's CDR3 is CASSPRGQGGYTF. The CDR3 region has the DNA TGTGCCAGCAGTCCTCGGGGACAGGGAGGCTACACCTTC.

The gene calls are TRBV19 and TRBJ1-3; D unresolved. The CDR3 totals 11 residues. The V end lost 5 bases, the J end lost 7 bases, and 6 bases lay between the germline ends. CDR1 is LNHDA and CDR2 is SQIVND in the germline V gene (reference sequence). The CDR3 DNA reads as TGTGCCAGTAGTTCGGGTAACACCATATATTTT. Translating it yields CASSSGNTIYF.

This chain links TRBV7-3 with TRBJ2-3, with 7 bases aligning to TRBD2. V dropped 5 bases and J dropped 1; count of bases not matched to a gene: 6. This CDR3 contains 15 residues. The germline gives CDR1 SGHTA, CDR2 FQGTGA. This CDR3 reads CASSLNSGRTDTQYF. In DNA, the CDR3 is TGTGCCAGCAGCCTGAATAGCGGGCGCACAGATACGCAGTATTTT.

J is TRBJ2-7 and V is TRBV29-1; TRBD1 agrees at 8 bases. Germline lookup yields CDR1 SQVTM and CDR2 ANQGSEA. V shed 6 bases, J shed 1 base, and the junction held 8 bases outside the gene matches. This CDR3 has 14 residues. The CDR3 loop is CSVRTGTLSYEQYF. CDR3 sequence (DNA): TGCAGCGTACGGACAGGGACTCTTTCCTACGAGCAGTACTTC.

V and J are TRBV9 and TRBJ2-2; unclear D gene. Germline V lookup: CDR1 SGDLS, CDR2 YYNGEE. The CDR3 loop spans 13 amino acids. Trimming removed 1 base from V and 8 bases from J, with 9 bases in between. The CDR3 sequence is CASSVSPLGELFF. CDR3 DNA sequence: TGTGCCAGCAGCGTATCCCCTCTGGGGGAGCTGTTTTTT.

The chain has TRBV13 and TRBJ2-7; tentative D call: TRBD2 (5 bases). Germline V gene sequence: CDR1 PRHDT, CDR2 FYEKMQ (reference sequence). The CDR3 consists of 16 residues. Trimming cost V 0 bases and J 0 bases, with 12 bases left between them. CDR3: CASSLGLTRGSYEQYF. As DNA, the CDR3 is TGTGCCAGCAGCTTAGGCCTCACCCGGGGCTCCTACGAGCAGTACTTC. The full variable domain, its missing parts supplied by reference TRBV13 and TRBJ2-7, is AAGVIQSPRHLIKEKRETATLKCYPIPRHDTVYWYQQGPGQDPQFLISFYEKMQSDKGSIPDRFSAQQFSDYHSELNMSSLELGDSALYFCASSLGLTRGSYEQYFGPGTRLTVT.

The rearrangement joins TRBV6-5 to TRBJ1-2, with 8 bases aligning to TRBD1. The germline V gene encodes CDR1 MNHEY and CDR2 SVGAGI. The junction had 8 bases not matched to a gene; V was cut back by 8 bases and J by 0 bases. The CDR3 sequence is 15 residues long. CDR3: CASVAGGRTNYGYTF. CDR3 nucleotide sequence: TGTGCCAGCGTTGCAGGGGGCAGAACTAACTATGGCTACACCTTC.